The present entry profiles one T cell receptor beta chain with its context. A junction end diverges from the germline sequence, so it may reflect a read error. These data are taken from a study of blood T cell repertoires in COVID-19. Study overall: The United States, Italy and Spain provided the acute and convalescent COVID-19 samples.

Profiling relied on immunoSEQ multiplex PCR, and the TCRdb table lists in-frame clones only, not all of them. The sample carries roughly 210,000 clones, 88% recorded once. The CDR3 consists of 15 residues. Per the germline V gene, CDR1 is SGHTA and CDR2 is FQGTGA. The chain recombines TRBV7-3 with TRBJ1-1, with D possibly matching TRBD1 (6 bases). The clonotype comes from a man between 65 and 85 years old with acute or convalescent COVID-19. Sequenced sample: peripheral blood. The CDR3, as DNA: TGTGCCAGCAGCTTATCCCGGGACACAAACAATGAAGCTTTCTTT. The encoded protein is CASSLSRDTNNEAFF. The whole variable domain, filled in from reference TRBV7-3 and TRBJ1-1, reads GAGVSQTPSNKVTEKGKYVELRCDPISGHTALYWYRQSLGQGPEFLIYFQGTGAADDSGLPNDRFFAVRPEGSVSTLKIQRTERGDSAVYLCASSLSRDTNNEAFFGQGTRLTVV.